Sequencing of this TCR beta chain was carried out in a study of cytomegalovirus exposure and HLA in healthy donors. Comments on this clone: Its antigen is as yet unknown.

Germline V lookup: CDR1 SGDLS, CDR2 YYNGEE. The V end was cut by 0 bases, the J end by 2 bases, with 9 bases between. The CDR3 length is 15 residues. The PCR had 60 Vbeta and 13 Jbeta primers. Sequenced by immunoSEQ multiplex PCR; TCRdb stores in-frame clones only, minus some. The data hold over 150,000 clones, with approximately 82% observed a single time. Study conclusions and caveats: V- and J-gene trimming in TCR beta was tied to a missense DCLRE1C variant by an analysis performed later.

This chain uses TRBV9 with TRBJ2-1, with D possibly TRBD2 on 6 matching bases. Sequenced input: PBMCs. The clonotype was recovered from a girl aged 2 to 10 in good health and CMV-seropositive. This chain's CDR3 is CASSVAGGTYNEQFF. CDR3 DNA: TGTGCCAGCAGCGTAGCTGGGGGGACCTACAATGAGCAGTTCTTC.